One sample yielded the 12 T cell receptor beta chains listed below, sequenced in a study of shared clonotypes between healthy human individuals. The data were produced by immunoSEQ multiplex PCR, yet TCRdb's version contains in-frame clones alone and is incomplete. Among about 2.4 million clones listed, over 85% were seen once. The sequencing input was naive CD4+ T cells from PBMCs. Subset reported: CD45RA+ positively selected. These receptors were taken from a man aged 18-30 years in good health. Some clones in this sample may be carry-over from other donors' samples.

Notes on this clone: This same CDR3 is encoded by further DNA sequences in the sample. In DNA form, the CDR3 reads TGCGCCAGCAGCTTGGGAACAGCCTTCTATGGCTACACCTTC. Translation gives CASSLGTAFYGYTF. The chain recombines TRBV5-1 with TRBJ1-2, with unresolved D. The CDR3 totals 14 residues. Germline V gives CDR1 SGHRS, CDR2 YFSETQ. Trimming cost V 0 bases and J 4 bases, with 10 bases left between them.

V and J are TRBV11-3 and TRBJ2-3; 10 bases are a match to TRBD2. Per germline, CDR1 SGHNT and CDR2 YENEEA. The CDR3 is 16 residues long. After removal of 5 bases from V and 2 bases from J, the junction contained 7 bases not matched to a gene. In DNA form, the CDR3 reads TGTGCCAGCAGCCCCGGACTAGCGGCGCTCACAGATACGCAGTATTTT. Translation gives CASSPGLAALTDTQYF.

The chain joins TRBV19 to TRBJ2-1; D may be TRBD2 (5 bases). Between the trimmed V and J ends, which lost 6 bases and 4 bases, there was a span of 13 bases. Germline assignment: CDR1 LNHDA and CDR2 SQIVND (reference sequence). The CDR3 spans 14 residues. The CDR3 is CASSRLGLYNEQFF. Here the CDR3 DNA reads TGTGCCAGTAGCAGGCTAGGACTGTACAATGAGCAGTTCTTC.

This chain connects TRBV9 to TRBJ2-3; 9 bases agree with TRBD2. This CDR3 spans 17 amino acids. Trimming took 0 bases from V and 10 from J; bases not matched to a gene: 15. Germline V gene data show CDR1 as SGDLS and CDR2 as YYNGEE. The CDR3 coding sequence is TGTGCCAGCAGCGTAGAACCAAATTTGGCTAGCGGGATGCCGCAGTATTTT. Amino acid sequence: CASSVEPNLASGMPQYF.

The genes are TRBV7-9 and TRBJ2-1; no firm D call. The CDR3 runs 15 residues. Trimming took 5 bases from V and 0 from J, leaving 11 bases between them. Germline CDR1 and CDR2: SEHNR and FQNEAQ (reference sequence). CDR3 sequence: CASSPVSPSYNEQFF. CDR3 sequence (DNA): TGTGCCAGCAGCCCCGTGTCGCCCTCCTACAATGAGCAGTTCTTC.

J is TRBJ2-2 and V is TRBV2, with D unclear. The CDR3 is made up of 13 amino acids. Germline V lookup: CDR1 SNHLY, CDR2 FYNNEI. The V and J ends lost 3 bases and 1 base respectively, with 3 bases between them. The CDR3 nucleotides are TGTGCCAGCAGTGACGGGAACACCGGGGAGCTGTTTTTT. Protein product: CASSDGNTGELFF.

This chain connects TRBV5-1 to TRBJ2-7; D unresolved. The CDR3 has 13 residues. V lost 4 bases, J lost 3 bases, and 11 bases lay in between. Germline V CDR1 and CDR2: SGHRS, YFSETQ. CDR3: CASSLQQSYEQYF. The CDR3 DNA reads TGCGCCAGCAGCCTACAGCAGAGCTACGAGCAGTACTTC.

The V call is TRBV7-3, the J call TRBJ2-3, with 11 bases matching TRBD2. CDR3 length: 17 residues. Germline trimming cut 5 bases from V and 6 bases from J; bases unmatched to any gene: 13. Germline CDR1 and CDR2: SGHTA and FQGTGA. The CDR3 loop reads CASSLSYSGRAGDTQYF. Written as DNA, the CDR3 is TGTGCCAGCAGCCTTTCTTATAGCGGGAGGGCCGGGGATACGCAGTATTTT.

The chain has TRBV4-3 and TRBJ2-2; no definite D call. CDR3 length equals 13 residues. Trimming took off 0 bases at V and 6 bases at J, with 5 bases between the two ends. Germline values: CDR1 LGHNA, CDR2 YSLEER. The CDR3 is CASSQEGSGELFF. The CDR3 coding sequence is TGCGCCAGCAGCCAAGAGGGGTCCGGGGAGCTGTTTTTT.

The rearrangement links TRBV28 to TRBJ2-1, with 9 bases that match TRBD2. J was trimmed by 7 bases and V by 6 bases; bases with no gene match: 13. CDR1 is MDHEN, CDR2 SYDVKM, per germline. CDR3 length: 16 amino acids. CDR3 in amino acids: CASSQNLLAGKNEQFF. CDR3 bases: TGTGCCAGCAGCCAAAACCTCCTAGCGGGAAAAAATGAGCAGTTCTTC.

The chain couples TRBV6-5 to TRBJ1-2; unclear D gene. This CDR3 region has 13 residues. Germline V CDR1 and CDR2: MNHEY, SVGAGI. With 6 bases removed from V and 0 bases from J, the gap between germline ends came to 8 bases. DNA for the CDR3: TGTGCCAGCAGGGATGGAGCTAACTATGGCTACACCTTC. Its translation: CASRDGANYGYTF.

This clone was found a few times. This sample also contains other DNA sequences that code for the same CDR3. This rearrangement joins TRBV5-4 to TRBJ1-1; D perhaps matches TRBD1 (5 bases). In germline, CDR1 is SGHNT, CDR2 YYREEE (reference sequence). The germline V and J ends were trimmed by 4 bases and 0 bases, with 10 bases remaining between them. The CDR3 has 14 residues. The CDR3 loop is CASSLRDLNTEAFF. Here the CDR3 DNA reads TGTGCCAGCAGCCTCAGGGACCTGAACACTGAAGCTTTCTTT. Full variable domain (rest looked up from reference TRBV5-4 and TRBJ1-1): ETGVTQSPTHLIKTRGQQVTLRCSSQSGHNTVSWYQQALGQGPQFIFQYYREEENGRGNFPPRFSGLQFPNYSSELNVNALELDDSALYLCASSLRDLNTEAFFGQGTRLTVV.